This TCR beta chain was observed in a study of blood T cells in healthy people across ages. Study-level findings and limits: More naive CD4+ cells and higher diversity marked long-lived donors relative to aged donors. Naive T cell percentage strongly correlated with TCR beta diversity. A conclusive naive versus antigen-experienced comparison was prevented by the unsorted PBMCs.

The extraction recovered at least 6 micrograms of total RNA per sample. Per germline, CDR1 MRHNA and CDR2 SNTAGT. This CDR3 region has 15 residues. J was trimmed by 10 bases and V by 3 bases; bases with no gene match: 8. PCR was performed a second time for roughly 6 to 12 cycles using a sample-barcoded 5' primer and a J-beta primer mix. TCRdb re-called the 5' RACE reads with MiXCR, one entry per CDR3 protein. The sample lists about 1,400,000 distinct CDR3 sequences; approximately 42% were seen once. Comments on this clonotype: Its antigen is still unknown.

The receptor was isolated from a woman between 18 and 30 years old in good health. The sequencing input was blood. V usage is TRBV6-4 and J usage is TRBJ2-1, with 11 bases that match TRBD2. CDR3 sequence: CASSEIHLAGGEQFF. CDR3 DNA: TGTGCCAGCAGTGAAATCCATCTAGCGGGAGGAGAGCAGTTCTTC.